This TCR beta chain emerged from a study of OX40 agonist ivuxolimab in advanced cancers. The table came from immunoSEQ multiplex PCR; TCRdb's copy has only in-frame clones and leaves some out. The data show 45,000 to 55,000 clones, roughly 83% seen once. CDR3 length: 14 residues. V dropped 2 bases and J dropped 3 bases, with 9 bases sitting between them. Germline V CDR1 and CDR2: SGHTS, YDEGEE. The specimen was CD4+ or CD8+ T cells sorted from blood, collected in a trial of the OX40 agonist ivuxolimab. The chain employs TRBV5-8 and TRBJ2-1, with TRBD1 as a possible D gene (5 bases). The receptor's source is an adult with an advanced solid tumor such as melanoma, head and neck, liver or kidney cancer. CDR3 nucleotides: TGTGCCAGCAGCTTCCTGACAGACTACAATGAGCAGTTCTTC. Amino acids: CASSFLTDYNEQFF.